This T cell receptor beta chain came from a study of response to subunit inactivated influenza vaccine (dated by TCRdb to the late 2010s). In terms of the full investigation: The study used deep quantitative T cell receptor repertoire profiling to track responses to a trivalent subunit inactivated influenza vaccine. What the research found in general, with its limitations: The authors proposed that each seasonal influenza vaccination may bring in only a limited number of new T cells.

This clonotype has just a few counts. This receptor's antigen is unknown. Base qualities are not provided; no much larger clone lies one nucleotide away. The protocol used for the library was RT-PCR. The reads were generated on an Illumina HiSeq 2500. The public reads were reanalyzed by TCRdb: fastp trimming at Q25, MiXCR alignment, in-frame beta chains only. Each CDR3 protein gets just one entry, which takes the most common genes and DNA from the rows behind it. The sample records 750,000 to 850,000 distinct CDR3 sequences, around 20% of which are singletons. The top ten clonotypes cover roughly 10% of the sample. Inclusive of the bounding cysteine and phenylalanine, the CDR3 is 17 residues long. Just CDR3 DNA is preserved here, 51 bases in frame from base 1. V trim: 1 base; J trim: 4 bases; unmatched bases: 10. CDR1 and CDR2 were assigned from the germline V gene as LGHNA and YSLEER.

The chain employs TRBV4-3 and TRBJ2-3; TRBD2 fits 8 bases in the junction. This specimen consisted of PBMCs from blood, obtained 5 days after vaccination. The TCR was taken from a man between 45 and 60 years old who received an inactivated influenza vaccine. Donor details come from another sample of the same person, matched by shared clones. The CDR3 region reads CASSQAPMLAGSDTQYF. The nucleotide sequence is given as TGCGCCAGCAGCCAAGCTCCTATGTTAGCGGGATCAGATACGCAGTATTTT.